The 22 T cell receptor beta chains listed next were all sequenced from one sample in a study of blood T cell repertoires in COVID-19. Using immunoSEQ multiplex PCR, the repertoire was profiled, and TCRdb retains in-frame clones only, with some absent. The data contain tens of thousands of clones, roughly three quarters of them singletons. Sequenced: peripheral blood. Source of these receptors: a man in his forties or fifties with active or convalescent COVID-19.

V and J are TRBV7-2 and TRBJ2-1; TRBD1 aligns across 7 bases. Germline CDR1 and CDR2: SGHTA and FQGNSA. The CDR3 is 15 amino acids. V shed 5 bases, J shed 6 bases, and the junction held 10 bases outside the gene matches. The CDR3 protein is CASSKDRSTVNEQFF. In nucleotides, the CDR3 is TGTGCCAGCAGCAAGGACAGGTCTACCGTCAATGAGCAGTTCTTC. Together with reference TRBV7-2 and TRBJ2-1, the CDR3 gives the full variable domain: GAGVSQSPSNKVTEKGKDVELRCDPISGHTALYWYRQSLGQGLEFLIYFQGNSAPDKSGLPSDRFSAERTGGSVSTLTIQRTQQEDSAVYLCASSKDRSTVNEQFFGPGTRLTVL.

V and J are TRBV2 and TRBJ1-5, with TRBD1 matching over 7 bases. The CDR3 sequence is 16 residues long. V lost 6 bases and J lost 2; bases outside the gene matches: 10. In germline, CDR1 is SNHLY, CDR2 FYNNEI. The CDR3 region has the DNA TGTGCCAGCAGCGTTCGGACAGGTTCAGGCAATCAGCCCCAGCATTTT. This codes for CASSVRTGSGNQPQHF.

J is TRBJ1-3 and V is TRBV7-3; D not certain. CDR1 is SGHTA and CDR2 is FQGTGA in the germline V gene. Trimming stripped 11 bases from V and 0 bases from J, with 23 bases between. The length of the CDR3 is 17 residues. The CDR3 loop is CAGICQFILGSGNTIYF. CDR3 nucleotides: TGTGCCGGTATCTGTCAGTTTATCCTAGGCTCTGGAAACACCATATATTTT.

The CDR3 DNA reads TGTGCCAGCAGCTTAAGCTCGGCAGGGGCCCACTATGGCTACACCTTC. It specifies CASSLSSAGAHYGYTF. The chain links TRBV7-6 to TRBJ1-2, with D possibly matching TRBD1 (6 bases). Between the trimmed V and J ends, which lost 2 bases and 3 bases, there was a span of 16 bases. The CDR3 totals 16 residues. CDR1 and CDR2 (germline): SGHVS, FNYEAQ.

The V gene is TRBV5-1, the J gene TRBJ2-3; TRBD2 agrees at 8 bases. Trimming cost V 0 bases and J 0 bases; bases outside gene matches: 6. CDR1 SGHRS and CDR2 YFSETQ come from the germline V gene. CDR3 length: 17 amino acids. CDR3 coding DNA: TGCGCCAGCAGCTTGGGTCGGGAGGGCCGAAGCACAGATACGCAGTATTTT. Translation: CASSLGREGRSTDTQYF.

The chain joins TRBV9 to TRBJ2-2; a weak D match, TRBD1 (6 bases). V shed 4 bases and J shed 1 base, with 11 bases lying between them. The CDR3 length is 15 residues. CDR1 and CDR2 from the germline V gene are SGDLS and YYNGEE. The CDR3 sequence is CASSISQGNTGELFF. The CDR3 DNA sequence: TGTGCCAGCAGCATCTCACAGGGGAACACCGGGGAGCTGTTTTTT. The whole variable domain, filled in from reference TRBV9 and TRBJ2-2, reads DSGVTQTPKHLITATGQRVTLRCSPRSGDLSVYWYQQSLDQGLQFLIQYYNGEERAKGNILERFSAQQFPDLHSELNLSSLELGDSALYFCASSISQGNTGELFFGEGSRLTVL.

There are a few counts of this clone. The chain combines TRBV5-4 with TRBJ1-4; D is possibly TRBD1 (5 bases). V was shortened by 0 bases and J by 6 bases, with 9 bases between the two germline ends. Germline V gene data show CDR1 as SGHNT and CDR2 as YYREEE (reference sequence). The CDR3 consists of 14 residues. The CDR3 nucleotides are TGTGCCAGCAGCTTGGGAGGGACTTATGAAAAACTGTTTTTT. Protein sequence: CASSLGGTYEKLFF.

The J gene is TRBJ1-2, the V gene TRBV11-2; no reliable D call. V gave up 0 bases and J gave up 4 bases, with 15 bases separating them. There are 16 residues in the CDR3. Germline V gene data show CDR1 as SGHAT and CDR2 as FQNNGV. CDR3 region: CASSLESSRAGYGYTF. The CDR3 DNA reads TGTGCCAGCAGCTTAGAATCCTCCCGAGCCGGCTATGGCTACACCTTC.

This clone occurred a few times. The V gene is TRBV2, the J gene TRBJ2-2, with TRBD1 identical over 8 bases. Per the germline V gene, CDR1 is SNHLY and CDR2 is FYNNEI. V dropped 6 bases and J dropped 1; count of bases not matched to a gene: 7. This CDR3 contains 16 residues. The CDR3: CASRDTGTGNTGELFF. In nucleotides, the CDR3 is TGTGCCAGCAGAGACACCGGGACAGGGAACACCGGGGAGCTGTTTTTT.

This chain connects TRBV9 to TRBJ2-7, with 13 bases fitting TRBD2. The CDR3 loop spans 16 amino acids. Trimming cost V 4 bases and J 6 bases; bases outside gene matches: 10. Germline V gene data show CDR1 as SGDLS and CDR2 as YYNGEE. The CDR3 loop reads CASSPRLAGGLLEQYF. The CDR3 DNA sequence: TGTGCCAGCAGCCCAAGACTAGCGGGAGGCCTACTCGAGCAGTACTTC. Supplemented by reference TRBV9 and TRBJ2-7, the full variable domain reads DSGVTQTPKHLITATGQRVTLRCSPRSGDLSVYWYQQSLDQGLQFLIQYYNGEERAKGNILERFSAQQFPDLHSELNLSSLELGDSALYFCASSPRLAGGLLEQYFGPGTRLTVT.

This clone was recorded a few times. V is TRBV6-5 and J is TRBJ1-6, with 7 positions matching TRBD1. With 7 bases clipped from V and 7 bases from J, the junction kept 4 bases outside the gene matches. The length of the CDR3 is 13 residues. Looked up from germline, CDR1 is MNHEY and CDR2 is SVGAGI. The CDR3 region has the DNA TGTGCCAGCACGGGACAGCCGAATTCACCCCTCCACTTT. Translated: CASTGQPNSPLHF.

CDR3 region: CASSPDGFYEQYF. CDR3 in DNA: TGTGCCAGCAGCCCCGACGGGTTTTACGAGCAGTACTTC. V is TRBV7-2 and J is TRBJ2-7; no firm D call. CDR3 size: 13 residues. Trimming left V 5 bases short and J 4 bases short, with 12 bases between. Germline values: CDR1 SGHTA, CDR2 FQGNSA.

CDR3 nucleotide sequence: TGCGCCAGCAGCTTGGCTAGCGGGCGCCTTAACGAAGGAGTGCAGTACTTC. Amino acid sequence: CASSLASGRLNEGVQYF. This chain links TRBV5-1 with TRBJ2-7; 8 nucleotides align to TRBD2. The J segment lost 9 bases and the V segment lost 0 bases, leaving 17 bases of the junction unmatched. CDR1 and CDR2 from the germline V gene are SGHRS and YFSETQ. The CDR3 contains 17 residues.

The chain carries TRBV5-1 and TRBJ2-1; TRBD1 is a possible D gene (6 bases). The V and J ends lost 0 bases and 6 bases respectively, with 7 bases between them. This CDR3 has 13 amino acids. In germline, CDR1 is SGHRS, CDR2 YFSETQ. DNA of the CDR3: TGCGCCAGCAGCTTGGGGACAGTCAATGAGCAGTTCTTC. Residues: CASSLGTVNEQFF.

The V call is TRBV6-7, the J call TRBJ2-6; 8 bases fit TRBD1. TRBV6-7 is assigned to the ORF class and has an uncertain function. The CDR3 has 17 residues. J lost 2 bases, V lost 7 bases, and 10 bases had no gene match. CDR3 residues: CASNKQGDVPGANVLTF. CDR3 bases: TGTGCCAGCAACAAACAGGGGGATGTCCCTGGGGCCAACGTCCTGACTTTC.

The CDR3 region is CASSLGGQGEETQYF. Here the CDR3 DNA reads TGTGCCAGCAGCTTAGGGGGACAGGGCGAAGAGACCCAGTACTTC. V and J are TRBV7-7 and TRBJ2-5; 9 positions agree with TRBD1. Germline lookup yields CDR1 SSHAT and CDR2 FNYEAQ (reference sequence). Trimming at V came to 1 base and at J to 3 bases, leaving 3 bases not matched to a gene. The CDR3 covers 15 residues.

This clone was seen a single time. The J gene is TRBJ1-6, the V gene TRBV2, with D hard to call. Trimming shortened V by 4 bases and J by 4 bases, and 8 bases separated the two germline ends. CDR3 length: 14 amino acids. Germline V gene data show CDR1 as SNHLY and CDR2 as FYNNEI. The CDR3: CASSGTFYNSPLHF. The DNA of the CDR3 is TGTGCCAGCAGTGGGACTTTTTATAATTCACCCCTCCACTTT.

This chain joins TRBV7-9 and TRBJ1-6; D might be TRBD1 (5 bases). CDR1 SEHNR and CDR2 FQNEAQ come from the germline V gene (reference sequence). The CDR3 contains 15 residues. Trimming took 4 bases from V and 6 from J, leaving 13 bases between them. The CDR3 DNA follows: TGTGCCAGCAGCTCTACCCGGGGGTCTAATTCACCCCTCCACTTT. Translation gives CASSSTRGSNSPLHF.

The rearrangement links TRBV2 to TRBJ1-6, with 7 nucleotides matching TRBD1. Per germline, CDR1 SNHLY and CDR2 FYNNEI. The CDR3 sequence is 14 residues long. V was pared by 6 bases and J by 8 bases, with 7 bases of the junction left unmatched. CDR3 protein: CASRATGNDSPLHF. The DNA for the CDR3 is TGTGCCAGCAGAGCGACAGGGAATGATTCACCCCTCCACTTT.

CDR3 sequence (DNA): TGTGCCAGCAGCCAAGAATTCAGGGGGCCCAGTCGGAATGAGCAGTTCTTC. This translates into CASSQEFRGPSRNEQFF. V usage is TRBV14 and J usage is TRBJ2-1, with 8 bases fitting TRBD1. CDR1 SGHDN and CDR2 FVKESK come from the germline V gene. CDR3 size: 17 residues. The trim removed 0 bases at V and 7 bases at J, leaving 11 bases unmatched.

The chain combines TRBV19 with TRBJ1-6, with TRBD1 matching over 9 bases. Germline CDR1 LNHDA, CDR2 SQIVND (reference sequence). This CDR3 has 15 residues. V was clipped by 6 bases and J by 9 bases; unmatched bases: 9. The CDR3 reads CASSAGGQGGSPLHF. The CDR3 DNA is TGTGCCAGTAGCGCGGGGGGACAGGGAGGTTCACCCCTCCACTTT.

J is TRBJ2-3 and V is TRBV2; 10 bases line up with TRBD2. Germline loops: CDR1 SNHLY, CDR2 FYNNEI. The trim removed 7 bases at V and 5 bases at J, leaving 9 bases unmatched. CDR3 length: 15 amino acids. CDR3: CASKSSGGALDTQYF. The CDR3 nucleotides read TGTGCCAGCAAATCCAGCGGGGGGGCCTTAGATACGCAGTATTTT.